Presented here are 23 T cell receptor beta chains from one specimen sequenced in a study of blood T cell repertoires in COVID-19. The assay was immunoSEQ multiplex PCR, and TCRdb's table has in-frame clones only and misses some. The repertoire holds approximately 350,000 clones, with approximately 90% as singletons. The specimen sequenced was PBMCs or T cells enriched from blood (not recorded which). Source of these receptors: a man aged 18 to 30 who had recovered from COVID-19.

V and J are TRBV6-2 or TRBV6-3 and TRBJ2-1; TRBD2 is a possible D gene (6 bases). Trimming removed 6 bases from V and 7 bases from J, with 16 bases in between. Germline V gene sequence: CDR1 MNHEY, CDR2 SVGEGT. The CDR3 is 14 residues long. The CDR3 DNA reads TGTGCCAGCAGCCCCCGCGCGGGGTTTAATGAGCAGTTCTTC. Its protein is CASSPRAGFNEQFF.

V gene TRBV5-4 combines with J gene TRBJ2-7; D perhaps matches TRBD2 (6 bases). The germline V and J ends were trimmed by 4 bases and 2 bases, with 10 bases remaining between them. CDR3 length equals 13 residues. Germline V gives CDR1 SGHNT, CDR2 YYREEE (reference sequence). CDR3 protein: CASSPGGAYEQYF. For the CDR3, the DNA is TGTGCCAGCAGCCCGGGCGGGGCCTACGAGCAGTACTTC.

This clone was picked up one time. The chain links TRBV18 to TRBJ1-2; D unresolved. V gave up 5 bases and J gave up 7 bases, with 26 bases separating them. The CDR3 spans 17 residues. Germline V gene lookup returns CDR1 KGHSH and CDR2 LQKENI. This CDR3 is CASSSKERKRHNAGYTF. The CDR3 bases are TGTGCCAGCTCAAGTAAGGAGAGAAAGAGGCATAATGCTGGCTACACCTTC.

The V and J genes are TRBV2 and TRBJ1-1, with D unclear. V was shortened by 7 bases and J by 5 bases, with 17 bases between the two germline ends. The CDR3 is made up of 14 amino acids. Germline CDR1 SNHLY, CDR2 FYNNEI. The DNA for the CDR3 is TGTGCCAGCAACGGACTCGGAGGAGGTACTGAAGCTTTCTTT. This sequence encodes CASNGLGGGTEAFF.

On this clone itself: Additional DNA sequences in this sample encode the identical CDR3. The CDR3 protein is CATSRMAGRETQYF. The CDR3 DNA reads TGTGCCACCAGCAGAATGGCAGGGCGGGAGACCCAGTACTTC. The rearrangement links TRBV15 to TRBJ2-5; possible D gene TRBD1, 5 bases. The CDR3 runs 14 residues. The germline V gene has CDR1 LNHNV and CDR2 YYDKDF (reference sequence). Trimming removed 2 bases from V and 5 bases from J, with 12 bases in between.

The chain recombines TRBV5-6 with TRBJ1-5; tentatively, D is TRBD1 (6 bases). The CDR3 has 14 amino acids. The V gene lost 0 bases and the J gene lost 8 bases, with 12 bases spanning the gap. Germline loops: CDR1 SGHDT, CDR2 YYEEEE. Written as DNA, the CDR3 is TGTGCCAGCAGCTTGGTGAGGGGGGGGAAGCCCCAGCATTTT. Protein product: CASSLVRGGKPQHF.

Only one count was recorded for this clone. The rearrangement joins TRBV4-3 to TRBJ1-5; a possible D gene is TRBD1 (6 bases). There are 16 residues in the CDR3. Trimming removed 0 bases at V and 2 bases at J, with 11 bases between. CDR1 is LGHNA, CDR2 YSLEER, per germline. The CDR3 reads CASSQDAGEGNQPQHF. The DNA for the CDR3 is TGCGCCAGCAGCCAAGATGCAGGGGAAGGCAATCAGCCCCAGCATTTT.

The gene calls are TRBV18 and TRBJ2-6, with D tentatively TRBD1 (6 bases). Germline V gene sequence: CDR1 KGHSH, CDR2 LQKENI. Trimming took off 3 bases at V and 0 bases at J, with 9 bases between the two ends. This CDR3 is 16 amino acids long. The DNA for the CDR3 is TGTGCCAGCTCACCTTTGGACAGCTCTGGGGCCAACGTCCTGACTTTC. Residues: CASSPLDSSGANVLTF.

The chain uses TRBV28 and TRBJ1-2; 8 nucleotides match TRBD1. Trimming took 9 bases from V and 4 from J; bases not matched to a gene: 4. Per germline, CDR1 MDHEN and CDR2 SYDVKM. The CDR3 length is 12 residues. CDR3 protein: CASGTGVYGYTF. CDR3 DNA: TGTGCCAGTGGGACAGGAGTCTATGGCTACACCTTC.

The chain combines TRBV6-5 with TRBJ2-7; TRBD2 matches at 7 bases. Germline-derived CDR1 and CDR2 are MNHEY and SVGAGI. This CDR3 has 12 amino acids. V was clipped by 4 bases and J by 4 bases; unmatched bases: 1. The CDR3 spells CASSWGGYEQYF. The DNA for the CDR3 is TGTGCCAGCAGTTGGGGGGGGTACGAGCAGTACTTC.

The rearrangement links TRBV28 to TRBJ2-7, with 15 bases identical to TRBD2. The CDR3 spans 16 residues. CDR1 and CDR2 (germline): MDHEN, SYDVKM. V was clipped by 4 bases and J by 5 bases; unmatched bases: 6. CDR3 protein: CASSWTSGRALDEQYF. In DNA, the CDR3 is TGTGCCAGCAGTTGGACTAGCGGGAGGGCCCTGGACGAGCAGTACTTC.

This chain links TRBV2 with TRBJ2-3, with a possible D match to TRBD2 (6 bases). Germline CDR1 SNHLY, CDR2 FYNNEI. The CDR3 totals 14 residues. Trimming took off 8 bases at V and 0 bases at J, with 12 bases between the two ends. The CDR3: CASRWTTSTDTQYF. The DNA of the CDR3 is TGTGCCAGCCGATGGACTACGAGCACAGATACGCAGTATTTT.

The rearrangement uses TRBV27 and TRBJ2-5; TRBD2 aligns across 9 bases. The CDR3 contains 15 residues. J lost 7 bases, V lost 5 bases, and 11 bases had no gene match. CDR1 and CDR2 from the germline V gene are MNHEY and SMNVEV (reference sequence). The CDR3 spells CASSPPGTSSATQYF. The DNA for the CDR3 is TGTGCCAGCAGTCCCCCCGGGACTAGCTCGGCGACCCAGTACTTC.

V and J are TRBV6-5 and TRBJ2-3; the match to TRBD2 covers 7 bases. The V gene's germline CDR1 is MNHEY and CDR2 SVGAGI. The CDR3 is 14 amino acids. The V gene end was trimmed by 11 bases and the J gene end by 4 bases; junction bases not matched to a gene: 12. DNA of the CDR3: TGTGCCGCCGAACTAGCGCCTACCTCAGATACGCAGTATTTT. It codes for CAAELAPTSDTQYF.

The chain combines TRBV11-3 with TRBJ2-2, with D hard to call. This CDR3 spans 15 amino acids. The V and J ends lost 0 bases and 4 bases respectively, with 9 bases between them. Per the germline V gene, CDR1 is SGHNT and CDR2 is YENEEA. In nucleotides, the CDR3 is TGTGCCAGCAGCTTAGACAACTTACCCACCGGGGAGCTGTTTTTT. Translating gives CASSLDNLPTGELFF.

The V gene is TRBV3-1 (or the pseudogene TRBV3-2), the J gene TRBJ1-5; no clear D. This CDR3 spans 13 amino acids. Germline loops: CDR1 LGHDT, CDR2 YNNKEL (reference sequence). V shed 4 bases and J shed 0 bases, with 4 bases lying between them. The chain's CDR3 is CASSPNSNQPQHF. CDR3 bases: TGTGCCAGCAGCCCCAATAGCAATCAGCCCCAGCATTTT.

This chain links TRBV12-3 or TRBV12-4 with TRBJ1-1, with 9 bases lining up with TRBD1. The CDR3 consists of 13 residues. The V and J ends lost 6 bases and 10 bases, in that order; junction bases with no gene match: 9. The chain's CDR3 is CASRNRQGGIAFF. CDR3 nucleotides: TGTGCCAGCAGAAACAGACAGGGGGGGATAGCTTTCTTT.

The table lists this clone with a count of one. J is TRBJ2-2 and V is TRBV5-4, with TRBD1 matching over 9 bases. This CDR3 contains 14 residues. Germline lookup yields CDR1 SGHNT and CDR2 YYREEE (reference sequence). Trimming cost V 4 bases and J 7 bases; bases outside gene matches: 5. The CDR3 spells CASSVQGAGGELFF. CDR3 coding DNA: TGTGCCAGCAGCGTACAGGGGGCCGGCGGGGAGCTGTTTTTT.

V is TRBV7-9 and J is TRBJ1-2; the D gene is possibly TRBD1 (5 bases). From germline, CDR1 is SEHNR and CDR2 FQNEAQ (reference sequence). V lost 4 bases, J lost 9 bases, and 12 bases lay in between. The length of the CDR3 is 12 residues. The DNA of the CDR3 is TGTGCCAGCAGCTCCCGGGACTTAAGCTACACCTTC. Amino acids: CASSSRDLSYTF.

CDR3 amino acids: CATSRRQGAYEQYF. CDR3 nucleotide sequence: TGTGCCACCAGCCGTCGACAGGGAGCCTACGAGCAGTACTTC. The gene calls are TRBV15 and TRBJ2-7; TRBD1 aligns across 7 bases. The CDR3 runs 14 residues. Germline V lookup: CDR1 LNHNV, CDR2 YYDKDF (reference sequence). Losses at the gene ends were 5 bases for V and 2 bases for J; bases not matched to a gene: 6.

The chain carries TRBV19 and TRBJ2-5, with a possible D match to TRBD2 (6 bases). V lost 4 bases to trimming and J lost 4 bases, with 10 bases between them. CDR3 length equals 13 residues. The germline CDR1 and CDR2 sequences are LNHDA and SQIVND (reference sequence). Here the CDR3 reads CASSSRDSETQYF. CDR3 nucleotides: TGTGCCAGTAGTAGCCGGGACTCAGAGACCCAGTACTTC. The complete variable domain, with remaining parts taken from reference TRBV19 and TRBJ2-5, reads DGGITQSPKYLFRKEGQNVTLSCEQNLNHDAMYWYRQDPGQGLRLIYYSQIVNDFQKGDIAEGYSVSREKKESFPLTVTSAQKNPTAFYLCASSSRDSETQYFGPGTRLLVL.

The chain employs TRBV27 and TRBJ2-1; 9 bases match TRBD2. Germline V gene lookup returns CDR1 MNHEY and CDR2 SMNVEV (reference sequence). The CDR3 consists of 15 residues. The V gene end was trimmed by 9 bases and the J gene end by 4 bases; junction bases not matched to a gene: 10. CDR3 sequence reads: CASRRAGLAYNEQFF. DNA for the CDR3: TGTGCCAGTAGGAGGGCGGGACTAGCTTACAATGAGCAGTTCTTC.

The genes are TRBV2 and TRBJ1-1; TRBD1 matches at 7 bases. The CDR3 is 13 amino acids. CDR1 SNHLY and CDR2 FYNNEI come from the germline V gene. With V trimmed by 8 bases and J by 0 bases, 3 bases remained unmatched. The CDR3 nucleotides read TGTGCCAGCCACAGGGGAATGAACACTGAAGCTTTCTTT. Translating gives CASHRGMNTEAFF.